This T cell receptor (beta chain) comes out of a study of T cells after yellow fever vaccination. Study in general: Libraries from low-cell-number fractions were prepared with the SMART-Seq v4 Ultra Low Input RNA kit.

Study-level results: Post-booster reappearance was seen for most primary-vaccination clones (roughly 97% CD4, 80% to 90% CD8). Abundant clonotypes from the bulk population could have been carried over as contaminants into FACS-sorted repertoires.

V lost 1 base to trimming and J lost 7 bases; unmatched junction nucleotides: 6. Germline CDR1 DFQATT, CDR2 SNEGSKA (reference sequence). The CDR3 loop spans 14 amino acids. This clonotype was counted between two and nine times. As yet, its antigen is unknown. UMIs and a universal primer site were added when TCR cDNA was made by 5'RACE template switching. TCRdb redid the calling of the 5' RACE reads with MiXCR, one entry per CDR3 protein. The data contain 620,000 or so distinct CDR3 sequences, roughly 17% of them singletons. The chain combines TRBV20-1 with TRBJ2-5, with 10 bases that match TRBD2. Sequenced material: PBMCs, taken 5 days after the first yellow fever vaccination. This receptor was obtained from a man between 18 and 35 years old who received the YFV17D yellow fever vaccine. The CDR3 protein is CSARVSGGASTQYF. CDR3 DNA sequence: TGCAGTGCTAGAGTGAGCGGGGGGGCGTCGACCCAGTACTTC.